The 28 T cell receptor beta chains in this list originate from one sample, sequenced in a study of CD8 T cells in ankylosing spondylitis. General observations from the study: Seemingly characteristic of ankylosing spondylitis blood was a TCR beta motif consisting of about 8 highly homologous variants.

Their antigen targets remain unknown. TCRdb fed the 5' RACE reads into MiXCR, producing one record per CDR3 protein. In the table there are about 500,000 distinct CDR3 sequences, approximately 5% of which are singletons. Sample: blood, either unsorted or a sorted T cell fraction (not recorded which). These receptors were obtained from a male donor with ankylosing spondylitis.

At least ten counts were recorded for this clonotype. The rearrangement uses TRBV28 and TRBJ2-3; TRBD1 is a possible D gene (5 bases). CDR3 size: 13 residues. CDR1 and CDR2 (germline): MDHEN, SYDVKM. The ends were cut back, 3 bases at V and 5 bases at J, with 9 bases in the middle. The CDR3 region has the DNA TGTGCCAGCAGTTTCAGGGTGATAGATACGCAGTATTTT. This codes for CASSFRVIDTQYF.

The V gene is TRBV18, the J gene TRBJ1-5, with 12 bases matching TRBD1. Germline V gives CDR1 KGHSH, CDR2 LQKENI. The CDR3 runs to 13 residues. V shed 4 bases, J shed 9 bases, and the junction held 1 base outside the gene matches. CDR3: CASSRDRGPPQHF. The CDR3 DNA is TGTGCCAGCTCACGGGACAGGGGGCCGCCCCAGCATTTT.

This clonotype has only a few counts. The genes are TRBV30 and TRBJ1-5; D not resolved. The V gene's germline CDR1 is GTSNPN and CDR2 SVGIG (reference sequence). The CDR3 has 14 amino acids. V dropped 2 bases and J dropped 5 bases, with 13 bases sitting between them. The CDR3 bases are TGTGCCTGGAGTCTCCAGGAACTTCATCAGCCCCAGCATTTT. Protein: CAWSLQELHQPQHF.

This clonotype was observed a few times. V usage is TRBV7-6 and J usage is TRBJ2-2, with D perhaps TRBD1 (6 bases). Trimming removed 1 base at V and 4 bases at J, with 10 bases between. Germline CDR1 reads SGHVS; CDR2 reads FNYEAQ. This CDR3 has 15 residues. CDR3 bases: TGTGCCAGCAGCTTAGGGGTGACAGGCACCGGGGAGCTGTTTTTT. Residues: CASSLGVTGTGELFF.

This clonotype came up a few times. A read error may explain this, as a much larger clone is one base away. The rearrangement joins TRBV15 to TRBJ2-5; D remains ambiguous. The V gene lost 5 bases and the J gene lost 3 bases, with 4 bases spanning the gap. Germline CDR1 reads LNHNV; CDR2 reads YYDKDF (reference sequence). The CDR3 runs 11 residues. CDR3 sequence reads: CATSFEETQYF. Here the CDR3 DNA reads TGTGCCACCAGCTTCGAAGAGACCCAGTACTTC.

On this clonotype itself: This clone may be a read error of a much larger clone one base away. The chain combines TRBV2 with TRBJ1-1; D gene unclear. The germline CDR1 and CDR2 sequences are SNHLY and FYNNEI. The V gene lost 4 bases and the J gene lost 7 bases, with 13 bases spanning the gap. The CDR3 is 13 amino acids. The CDR3 is CASSGGRGNEAFF. The CDR3 nucleotides read TGTGCCAGCAGTGGCGGCAGAGGCAATGAAGCTTTCTTT. Together with reference TRBV2 and TRBJ1-1, the CDR3 gives the full variable domain: EPEVTQTPSHQVTQMGQEVILRCVPISNHLYFYWYRQILGQKVEFLVSFYNNEISEKSEIFDDQFSVERPDGSNFTLKIRSTKLEDSAMYFCASSGGRGNEAFFGQGTRLTVV.

Many counts were recorded for this clonotype. V usage is TRBV10-3 and J usage is TRBJ1-5, with 8 bases identical to TRBD1. Germline assignment: CDR1 ENHRY and CDR2 SYGVKD. V lost 6 bases, J lost 7 bases, and 5 bases stayed unmatched. The CDR3 spans 13 residues. In nucleotides, the CDR3 is TGTGCCATCAGCCTGGACAGGGACCAGCCCCAGCATTTT. This codes for CAISLDRDQPQHF.

The chain uses TRBV28 and TRBJ1-5; D gene ambiguous. The CDR3 has 13 amino acids. Germline V gene lookup returns CDR1 MDHEN and CDR2 SYDVKM. Trimming pared 6 bases from V and 5 bases from J, leaving 11 bases between. The CDR3 DNA reads as TGTGCCAGCAGAGGAGGGTCTCATCAGCCCCAGCATTTT. The encoded protein is CASRGGSHQPQHF.

This clonotype was counted ten times or more. This chain links TRBV7-2 with TRBJ1-3; D is undetermined. The CDR3 runs 15 residues. Trimming stripped 7 bases from V and 3 bases from J, with 16 bases between. Germline CDR1 is SGHTA and CDR2 is FQGNSA. The CDR3 bases are TGTGCCAGCATCAAACCCCCGGAGGATGGAAACACCATATATTTT. Translating gives CASIKPPEDGNTIYF.

This clonotype showed up many times. The CDR3 DNA is TGTGCCAGCAGCTTAGAAGCGGGAGGGTACAATGAGCAGTTCTTC. Protein sequence: CASSLEAGGYNEQFF. The chain combines TRBV11-2 with TRBJ2-1, with 10 nucleotides matching TRBD2. V shed 0 bases and J 4 bases; nucleotides not matched to a gene: 0. The CDR3 runs 15 residues. Germline CDR1 is SGHAT and CDR2 is FQNNGV.

This clonotype was counted at least ten times. This chain connects TRBV24-1 to TRBJ1-2; TRBD1 matches 8 bases. The CDR3 is made up of 16 amino acids. V shed 4 bases and J 3 bases; nucleotides not matched to a gene: 9. Per germline, CDR1 KGHDR and CDR2 SFDVKD. DNA of the CDR3: TGTGCCACCAGTGACGGGGGACAGGTTAAAGACTATGGCTACACCTTC. Its protein product is CATSDGGQVKDYGYTF.

This clonotype occurred many times. The gene calls are TRBV28 and TRBJ1-1; D is unclear. The CDR3 spans 13 residues. Trimming stripped 1 base from V and 4 bases from J, with 7 bases between. CDR1 and CDR2 from the germline V gene are MDHEN and SYDVKM. DNA of the CDR3: TGTGCCAGCAGTTTATCCCTCAGCACTGAAGCTTTCTTT. Encoded protein: CASSLSLSTEAFF. Full variable domain (remainder filled in from reference TRBV28 and TRBJ1-1): DVKVTQSSRYLVKRTGEKVFLECVQDMDHENMFWYRQDPGLGLRLIYFSYDVKMKEKGDIPEGYSVSREKKERFSLILESASTNQTSMYLCASSLSLSTEAFFGQGTRLTVV.

Comment on this clonotype: The junction does not match germline at one end; this may be a read error. The V call is TRBV12-3 or TRBV12-4, the J call TRBJ2-1, with D possibly matching TRBD2 (6 bases). The CDR3 runs to 14 residues. The CDR3 nucleotides are TGTGCCAGCAGTCTAGCGCCGTATTACAATGAGCAGTTCTTC. Residues: CASSLAPYYNEQFF.

This clonotype showed up just a few times. V and J are TRBV18 and TRBJ2-5; the D gene is possibly TRBD1 (6 bases). The V and J ends lost 3 bases and 2 bases respectively, with 16 bases between them. The germline CDR1 and CDR2 sequences are KGHSH and LQKENI. The CDR3 runs to 16 residues. The CDR3 region has the DNA TGTGCCAGCTCACCTCAGGGGCGAGGTGGGCAAGAGACCCAGTACTTC. Translation gives CASSPQGRGGQETQYF.

There are a few counts of this clonotype. This sequence joins TRBV6-1 and TRBJ2-7; 8 bases are a match to TRBD1. Germline CDR1 is MNHNS and CDR2 is SASEGT. J gave up 5 bases and V 6 bases, and 9 bases lay outside the gene matches. The CDR3 covers 14 residues. CDR3 in amino acids: CASRSLQGANEQYF. CDR3 bases: TGTGCCAGCAGATCGCTTCAGGGGGCGAACGAGCAGTACTTC.

This clonotype was seen many times. The rearrangement uses TRBV7-2 and TRBJ2-1; TRBD2 matches 14 bases. CDR1 is SGHTA, CDR2 FQGNSA, per germline. Unmatched junction bases numbered 4, after V lost 3 bases and J lost 3 bases. The CDR3 has 17 amino acids. The CDR3 DNA is TGTGCCAGCAGCTTGACTAGCGGGGGGGCCAACTACAATGAGCAGTTCTTC. Encoded protein: CASSLTSGGANYNEQFF. The variable domain in full, with the rest retrieved from reference TRBV7-2 and TRBJ2-1, is GAGVSQSPSNKVTEKGKDVELRCDPISGHTALYWYRQSLGQGLEFLIYFQGNSAPDKSGLPSDRFSAERTGGSVSTLTIQRTQQEDSAVYLCASSLTSGGANYNEQFFGPGTRLTVL.

This clonotype was picked up many times. This sequence joins TRBV5-1 and TRBJ2-5; weak D call: TRBD1 (6 bases). The CDR3 sequence is 19 residues long. The ends were cut back, 4 bases at V and 0 bases at J, with 25 bases in the middle. CDR1 SGHRS and CDR2 YFSETQ come from the germline V gene. The CDR3 spells CASSQNGGDNRVYQETQYF. The CDR3 DNA follows: TGCGCCAGCAGCCAAAACGGAGGAGACAACAGGGTTTACCAAGAGACCCAGTACTTC.

This clonotype was observed a few times. The V call is TRBV20-1, the J call TRBJ2-3; TRBD1 might be the D (6 bases). V was cut by 4 bases and J by 5 bases, with 7 bases left in between. Per germline, CDR1 DFQATT and CDR2 SNEGSKA (reference sequence). CDR3 size: 11 residues. CDR3 DNA: TGCAGTGCTATCAGGGGAGATACGCAGTATTTT. Translated, it gives CSAIRGDTQYF.

This clonotype was seen repeatedly, ten times or more. The rearrangement uses TRBV9 and TRBJ2-7; 7 nucleotides align to TRBD2. V was clipped by 3 bases and J by 6 bases; unmatched bases: 12. CDR3 length equals 15 residues. Germline values: CDR1 SGDLS, CDR2 YYNGEE. CDR3 residues: CASSALGRDFGEQYF. CDR3 nucleotide sequence: TGTGCCAGCAGCGCACTGGGGAGGGACTTTGGCGAGCAGTACTTC.

This clonotype has a count of ten or more. This chain uses TRBV12-3 or TRBV12-4 with TRBJ1-1; D unclear. The CDR3 loop spans 12 amino acids. V shed 7 bases and J shed 5 bases, with 11 bases lying between them. The chain's CDR3 is CASTMGGTEAFF. Written as DNA, the CDR3 is TGTGCCAGCACTATGGGTGGGACTGAAGCTTTCTTT.

In this sample, this clonotype turned up many times. The V and J genes are TRBV5-1 and TRBJ2-2; D remains unclear. The CDR3 has 15 amino acids. Trimming pared 1 base from V and 6 bases from J, leaving 13 bases between. Per the germline V gene, CDR1 is SGHRS and CDR2 is YFSETQ. In DNA, the CDR3 is TGCGCCAGCAGCTTGCCGGCAGGTCTGTCCGGGGAGCTGTTTTTT. Translated, it gives CASSLPAGLSGELFF.

At least ten counts were recorded for this clonotype. V usage is TRBV20-1 and J usage is TRBJ1-4, with TRBD1 identical over 7 bases. This CDR3 contains 13 residues. Germline assignment: CDR1 DFQATT and CDR2 SNEGSKA (reference sequence). Trimming removed 5 bases from V and 6 bases from J; junction bases left unmatched: 6. CDR3 region: CSALPGQYEKLFF. The CDR3 region has the DNA TGCAGTGCTCTCCCGGGACAGTATGAAAAACTGTTTTTT.

In its sample, this clonotype was seen many times. The chain combines TRBV14 with TRBJ1-2; D is unresolved. Germline V gives CDR1 SGHDN, CDR2 FVKESK. With 3 bases removed from V and 8 bases from J, the gap between germline ends came to 13 bases. The CDR3 extends over 13 amino acids. CDR3 amino acids: CASSHPGSGGYTF. The CDR3 coding sequence is TGTGCCAGCAGCCACCCCGGGAGCGGAGGCTACACCTTC.

This rearrangement joins TRBV20-1 to TRBJ2-2; the D call may be TRBD1 or TRBD2 (5 bases each). V lost 0 bases to trimming and J lost 6 bases, with 11 bases between them. The CDR3 is 14 amino acids. Germline V CDR1 and CDR2: DFQATT, SNEGSKA (reference sequence). The CDR3 region has the DNA TGCAGTGCTAGAGATTCTTGGGACCCCGGGGAGCTGTTTTTT. Protein product: CSARDSWDPGELFF.

This clonotype was seen many times. The chain couples TRBV9 to TRBJ2-3, with D unclear. The CDR3 consists of 16 residues. CDR1 is SGDLS, CDR2 YYNGEE, per germline. V lost 1 base and J lost 1, with 13 bases in between. In nucleotides, the CDR3 is TGTGCCAGCAGCGTATCCTTCAACGCCCGCACAGATACGCAGTATTTT. It specifies CASSVSFNARTDTQYF.

At least ten counts were recorded for this clonotype. The J gene is TRBJ1-4, the V gene TRBV6-1; 9 bases are a match to TRBD1. Germline V gene sequence: CDR1 MNHNS, CDR2 SASEGT. The CDR3 runs to 14 residues. V was clipped by 6 bases and J by 6 bases; unmatched bases: 5. CDR3 nucleotide sequence: TGTGCCAGCAGCCTCACAGGGGGCTATGAAAAACTGTTTTTT. Protein: CASSLTGGYEKLFF.

This clonotype was recorded at least ten times. The chain uses TRBV5-1 and TRBJ2-1; a weak D match, TRBD1 (5 bases). V was pared by 10 bases and J by 6 bases, with 20 bases between. This CDR3 has 14 residues. Germline V gene data show CDR1 as SGHRS and CDR2 as YFSETQ. The CDR3 region has the DNA TGCGCCTCCCACCCGCAGGGTACGGCCAATGAGCAGTTCTTC. It specifies CASHPQGTANEQFF. Full variable domain (remainder filled in from reference TRBV5-1 and TRBJ2-1): KAGVTQTPRYLIKTRGQQVTLSCSPISGHRSVSWYQQTPGQGLQFLFEYFSETQRNKGNFPGRFSGRQFSNSRSEMNVSTLELGDSALYLCASHPQGTANEQFFGPGTRLTVL.

This clonotype appeared many times. The chain combines TRBV10-3 with TRBJ1-1; 8 bases fit TRBD1. The V segment lost 6 bases and the J segment 1 base; nucleotides outside the gene matches: 7. The length of the CDR3 is 15 residues. Germline lookup yields CDR1 ENHRY and CDR2 SYGVKD. This chain's CDR3 is CAIRRTGISNTEAFF. For the CDR3, the DNA is TGTGCCATCAGAAGGACAGGGATTTCGAACACTGAAGCTTTCTTT.